These T cell receptor beta chains were read from a single sample in a study of shared clonotypes between healthy human individuals. Sequencing was performed with immunoSEQ multiplex PCR; in TCRdb, only in-frame clones are kept and a portion is missing. In the table there are roughly 2 million clones, 85% to 95% of which are singletons. Input material: naive CD4+ T cells sorted from blood. All receptors come from a man younger than 35 in good health. Each CDR3 is given without its conserved first and last residue.

TRBJ2-7 TRBV5-4 14 ASSSQAGQGLDEQY
TRBJ1-2 TRBV6-5 13 ASSYSSGFNYGYT
TRBJ1-2 TRBV7-2 11 ASSLTVLYGYT
TRBJ2-5 TRBV6-1 11 ASRGSVQETQY
TRBJ2-7 TRBV7-2 13 ASSLVVQSSYEQY
TRBJ2-2 TRBV5-1 13 ASSLGPGFTGELF
TRBJ2-2 TRBV7-3 15 ASSLTPGEGSAGELF
TRBJ2-7 TRBV6-5 12 ASSYSSGDYEQY
TRBJ1-6 TRBV5-1 12 ASSSQGVGSPLH
TRBJ2-3 TRBV9 14 ASSPGAGRGLDTQY
TRBJ2-7 TRBV18 13 ASSPMAGPNYEQY
TRBJ1-4 TRBV5-1 13 ASSSFPATNEKLF
TRBJ1-1 TRBV6-5 12 ASRLRQGNTEAF
TRBJ2-3 TRBV5-4 13 ASSSTGVGTDTQY
TRBJ2-5 TRBV5-1 14 ASSLTGTSGQETQY
TRBJ2-5 TRBV7-2 9 ASSPGGTQY
TRBJ2-5 TRBV2 11 ASNLDGQETQY
TRBJ2-1 TRBV5-6 13 ASSLYAGSYNEQF
TRBJ2-7 TRBV6-6 10 ASRGDGYEQY
TRBJ1-2 TRBV6-5 11 ASLRAGMIGYT
TRBJ1-2 TRBV30 12 AWTSFGSNYGYT
TRBJ2-7 TRBV11-2 14 ASSLRMWGSYDEQY
TRBJ1-4 TRBV6-5 13 ASSHLDKGNEKLF